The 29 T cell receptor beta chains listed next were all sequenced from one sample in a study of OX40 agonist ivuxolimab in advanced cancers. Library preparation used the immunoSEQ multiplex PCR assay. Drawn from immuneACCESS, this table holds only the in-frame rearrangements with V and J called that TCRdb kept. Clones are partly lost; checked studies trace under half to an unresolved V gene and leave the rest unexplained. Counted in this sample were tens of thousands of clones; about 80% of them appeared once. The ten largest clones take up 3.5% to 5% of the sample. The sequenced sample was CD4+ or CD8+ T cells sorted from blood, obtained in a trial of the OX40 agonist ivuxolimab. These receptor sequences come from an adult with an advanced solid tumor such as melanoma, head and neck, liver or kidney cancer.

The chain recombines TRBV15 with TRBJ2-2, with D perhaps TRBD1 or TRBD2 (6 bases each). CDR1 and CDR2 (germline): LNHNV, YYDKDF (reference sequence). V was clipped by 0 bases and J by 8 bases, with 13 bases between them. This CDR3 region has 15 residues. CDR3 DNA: TGTGCCACCAGCAGAGATTATAGGGGGGCGGGGGAGCTGTTTTTT. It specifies CATSRDYRGAGELFF.

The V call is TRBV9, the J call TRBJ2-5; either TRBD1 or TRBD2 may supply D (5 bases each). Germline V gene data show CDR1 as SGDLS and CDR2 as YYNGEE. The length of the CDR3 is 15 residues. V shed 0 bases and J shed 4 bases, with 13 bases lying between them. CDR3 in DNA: TGTGCCAGCAGCGTAGGGGGAGTGGGGGTAGAGACCCAGTACTTC. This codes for CASSVGGVGVETQYF. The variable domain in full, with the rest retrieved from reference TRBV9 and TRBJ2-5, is DSGVTQTPKHLITATGQRVTLRCSPRSGDLSVYWYQQSLDQGLQFLIQYYNGEERAKGNILERFSAQQFPDLHSELNLSSLELGDSALYFCASSVGGVGVETQYFGPGTRLLVL.

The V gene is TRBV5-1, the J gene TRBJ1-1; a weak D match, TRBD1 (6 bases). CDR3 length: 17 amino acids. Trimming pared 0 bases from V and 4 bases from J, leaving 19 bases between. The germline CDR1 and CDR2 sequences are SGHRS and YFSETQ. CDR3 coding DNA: TGCGCCAGCAGCTTGGCGGGCAGGGGCGCCGGCAGCACTGAAGCTTTCTTT. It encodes CASSLAGRGAGSTEAFF.

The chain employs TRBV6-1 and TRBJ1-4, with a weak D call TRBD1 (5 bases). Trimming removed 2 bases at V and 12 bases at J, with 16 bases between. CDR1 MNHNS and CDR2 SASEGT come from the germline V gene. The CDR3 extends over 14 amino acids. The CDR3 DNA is TGTGCCAGCAGTGAAACGGGCGGGGGAGGTCAACTGTTTTTT. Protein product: CASSETGGGGQLFF.

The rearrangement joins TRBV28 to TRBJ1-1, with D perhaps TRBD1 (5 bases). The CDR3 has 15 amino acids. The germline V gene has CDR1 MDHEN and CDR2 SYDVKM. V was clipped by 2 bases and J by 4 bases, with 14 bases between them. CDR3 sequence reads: CASSLPGLASTEAFF. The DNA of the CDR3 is TGTGCCAGCAGTTTACCGGGACTGGCTAGCACTGAAGCTTTCTTT.

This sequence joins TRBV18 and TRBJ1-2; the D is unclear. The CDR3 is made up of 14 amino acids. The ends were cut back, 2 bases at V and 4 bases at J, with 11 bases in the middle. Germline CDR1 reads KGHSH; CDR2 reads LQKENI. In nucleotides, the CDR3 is TGTGCCAGCTCACCATCCTCCCAGCCCTATGGCTACACCTTC. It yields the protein CASSPSSQPYGYTF. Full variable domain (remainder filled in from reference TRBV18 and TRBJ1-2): NAGVMQNPRHLVRRRGQEARLRCSPMKGHSHVYWYRQLPEEGLKFMVYLQKENIIDESGMPKERFSAEFPKEGPSILRIQQVVRGDSAAYFCASSPSSQPYGYTFGSGTRLTVV.

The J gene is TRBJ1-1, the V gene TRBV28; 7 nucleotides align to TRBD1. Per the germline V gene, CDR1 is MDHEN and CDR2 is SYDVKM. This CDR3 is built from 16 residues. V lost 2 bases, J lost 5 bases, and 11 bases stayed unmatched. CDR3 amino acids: CASSLRRGLLGTEAFF. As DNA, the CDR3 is TGTGCCAGCAGTTTAAGGAGGGGGCTCCTTGGGACTGAAGCTTTCTTT.

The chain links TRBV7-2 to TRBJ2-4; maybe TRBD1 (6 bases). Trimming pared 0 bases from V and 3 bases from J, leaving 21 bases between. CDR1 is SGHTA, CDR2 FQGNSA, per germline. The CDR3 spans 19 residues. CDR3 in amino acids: CASSLAATGRGKVKNIQYF. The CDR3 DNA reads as TGTGCCAGCAGCTTAGCGGCGACAGGCCGAGGTAAAGTCAAAAACATTCAGTACTTC.

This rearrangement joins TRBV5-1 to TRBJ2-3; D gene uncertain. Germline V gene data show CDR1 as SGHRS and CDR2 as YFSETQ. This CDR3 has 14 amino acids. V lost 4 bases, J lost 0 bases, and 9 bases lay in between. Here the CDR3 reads CASSPFGSTDTQYF. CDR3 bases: TGCGCCAGCAGCCCCTTCGGGAGCACAGATACGCAGTATTTT. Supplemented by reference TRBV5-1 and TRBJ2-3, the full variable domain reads KAGVTQTPRYLIKTRGQQVTLSCSPISGHRSVSWYQQTPGQGLQFLFEYFSETQRNKGNFPGRFSGRQFSNSRSEMNVSTLELGDSALYLCASSPFGSTDTQYFGPGTRLTVL.

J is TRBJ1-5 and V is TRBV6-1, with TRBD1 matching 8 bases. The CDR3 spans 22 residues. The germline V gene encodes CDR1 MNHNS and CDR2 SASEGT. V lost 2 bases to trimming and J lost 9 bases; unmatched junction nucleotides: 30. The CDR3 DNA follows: TGTGCCAGCAGTGAAAAGTTTATCGGGTACGAGGCAGGGGGCGGCCCTGGGTGGCCCCAGCATTTT. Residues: CASSEKFIGYEAGGGPGWPQHF.

CDR3 DNA: TGTGCCAGCAGAGCACAGGGGGCGACCTATGGCTACACCTTC. This sequence encodes CASRAQGATYGYTF. The chain combines TRBV28 with TRBJ1-2, with TRBD1 matching over 9 bases. The germline CDR1 and CDR2 sequences are MDHEN and SYDVKM. The V and J ends lost 6 bases and 4 bases, in that order; junction bases with no gene match: 6. The CDR3 has 14 residues.

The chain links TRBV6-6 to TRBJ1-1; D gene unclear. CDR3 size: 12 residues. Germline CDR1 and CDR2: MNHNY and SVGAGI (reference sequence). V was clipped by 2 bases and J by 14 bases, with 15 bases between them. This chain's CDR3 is CASSYGQDMPFF. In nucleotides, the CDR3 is TGTGCCAGCAGTTACGGGCAGGATATGCCCTTCTTT.

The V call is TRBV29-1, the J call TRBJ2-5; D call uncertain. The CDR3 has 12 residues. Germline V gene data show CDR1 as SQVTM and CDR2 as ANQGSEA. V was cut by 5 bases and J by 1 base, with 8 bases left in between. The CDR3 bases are TGCAGCGTTATGCGGAGCCAAGAGACCCAGTACTTC. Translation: CSVMRSQETQYF.

The CDR3 loop reads CASSQESIGTSRYNEQFF. DNA for the CDR3: TGTGCCAGCAGCCAAGAGTCAATAGGGACCAGCCGATACAATGAGCAGTTCTTC. The gene calls are TRBV14 and TRBJ2-1; D may be TRBD1 or TRBD2 (5 bases each). Trimming took off 0 bases at V and 4 bases at J, with 19 bases between the two ends. The CDR3 loop spans 18 amino acids. Germline V gene sequence: CDR1 SGHDN, CDR2 FVKESK.

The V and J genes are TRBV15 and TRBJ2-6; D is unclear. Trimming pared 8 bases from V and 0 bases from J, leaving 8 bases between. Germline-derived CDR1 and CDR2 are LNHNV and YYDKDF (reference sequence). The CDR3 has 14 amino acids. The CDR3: CATQWSSGANVLTF. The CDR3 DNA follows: TGTGCCACCCAGTGGAGCTCTGGGGCCAACGTCCTGACTTTC.

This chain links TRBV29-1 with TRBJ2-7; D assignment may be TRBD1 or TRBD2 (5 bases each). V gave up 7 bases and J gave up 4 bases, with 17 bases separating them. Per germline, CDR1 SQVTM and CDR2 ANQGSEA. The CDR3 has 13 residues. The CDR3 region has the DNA TGCAGCGCAAAGGACATTGGGGGTTACGAGCAGTACTTC. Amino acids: CSAKDIGGYEQYF.

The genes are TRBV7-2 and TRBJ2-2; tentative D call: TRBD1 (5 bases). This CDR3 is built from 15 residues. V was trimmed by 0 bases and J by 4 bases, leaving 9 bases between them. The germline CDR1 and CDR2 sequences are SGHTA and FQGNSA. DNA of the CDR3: TGTGCCAGCAGCTTAGCGCAGGGATCCACCGGGGAGCTGTTTTTT. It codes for CASSLAQGSTGELFF.

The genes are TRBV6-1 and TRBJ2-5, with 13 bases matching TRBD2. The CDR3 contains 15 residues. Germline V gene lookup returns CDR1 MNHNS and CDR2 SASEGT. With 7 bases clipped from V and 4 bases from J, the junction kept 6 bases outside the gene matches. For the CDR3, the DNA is TGTGCCAGCACCCCACTAGCGGGGGGGCGAGAGACCCAGTACTTC. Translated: CASTPLAGGRETQYF.

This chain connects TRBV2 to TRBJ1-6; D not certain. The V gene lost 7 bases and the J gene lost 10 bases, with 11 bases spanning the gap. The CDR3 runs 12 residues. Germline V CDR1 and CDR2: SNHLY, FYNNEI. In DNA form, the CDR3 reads TGTGCCAGCACGGTCCGGGAGTCACCCCTCCACTTT. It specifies CASTVRESPLHF.

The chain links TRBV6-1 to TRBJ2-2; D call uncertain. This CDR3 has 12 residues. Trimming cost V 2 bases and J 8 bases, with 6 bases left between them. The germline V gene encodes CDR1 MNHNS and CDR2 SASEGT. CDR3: CASSEKFGELFF. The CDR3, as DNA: TGTGCCAGCAGTGAAAAGTTTGGGGAGCTGTTTTTT.

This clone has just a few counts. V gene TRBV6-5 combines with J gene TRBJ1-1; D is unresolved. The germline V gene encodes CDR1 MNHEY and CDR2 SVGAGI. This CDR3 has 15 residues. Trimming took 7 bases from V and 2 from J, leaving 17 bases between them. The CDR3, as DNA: TGTGCCAGCACCCCGGCCGGTGGAGCAAACACTGAAGCTTTCTTT. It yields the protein CASTPAGGANTEAFF.

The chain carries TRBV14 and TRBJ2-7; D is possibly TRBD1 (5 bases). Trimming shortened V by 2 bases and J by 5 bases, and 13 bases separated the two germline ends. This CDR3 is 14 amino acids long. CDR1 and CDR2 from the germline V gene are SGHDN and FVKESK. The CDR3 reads CASSQWGRGNEQYF. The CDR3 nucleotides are TGTGCCAGCAGCCAATGGGGAAGGGGCAACGAGCAGTACTTC.

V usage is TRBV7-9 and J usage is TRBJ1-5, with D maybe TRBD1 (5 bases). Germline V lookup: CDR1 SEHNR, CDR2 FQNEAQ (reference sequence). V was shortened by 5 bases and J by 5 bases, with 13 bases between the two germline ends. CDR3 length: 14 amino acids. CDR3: CASSVDGGYQPQHF. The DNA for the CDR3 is TGTGCCAGCAGCGTTGACGGGGGGTATCAGCCCCAGCATTTT.

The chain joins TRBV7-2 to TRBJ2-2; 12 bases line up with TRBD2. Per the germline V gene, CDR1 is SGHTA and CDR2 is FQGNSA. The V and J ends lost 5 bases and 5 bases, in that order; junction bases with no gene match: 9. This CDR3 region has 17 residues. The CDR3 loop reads CASSLTHLAGGTGELFF. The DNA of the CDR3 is TGTGCCAGCAGCCTAACACATCTAGCGGGGGGGACCGGGGAGCTGTTTTTT.

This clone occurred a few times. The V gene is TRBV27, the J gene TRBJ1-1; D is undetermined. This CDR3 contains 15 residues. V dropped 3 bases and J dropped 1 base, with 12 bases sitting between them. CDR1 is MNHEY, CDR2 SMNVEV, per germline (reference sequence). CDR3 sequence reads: CASSFAYKANTEAFF. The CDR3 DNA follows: TGTGCCAGCAGTTTCGCCTACAAAGCGAACACTGAAGCTTTCTTT.

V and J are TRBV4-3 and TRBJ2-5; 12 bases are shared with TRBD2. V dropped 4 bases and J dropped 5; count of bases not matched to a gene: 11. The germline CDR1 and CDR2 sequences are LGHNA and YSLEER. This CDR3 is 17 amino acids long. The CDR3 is CASSPGTSGLIRETQYF. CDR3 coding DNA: TGCGCCAGCAGCCCGGGGACTAGCGGGTTGATACGGGAGACCCAGTACTTC.

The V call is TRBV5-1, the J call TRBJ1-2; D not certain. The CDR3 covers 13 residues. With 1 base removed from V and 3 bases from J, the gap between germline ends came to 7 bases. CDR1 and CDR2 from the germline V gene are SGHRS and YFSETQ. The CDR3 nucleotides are TGCGCCAGCAGCTTGACGGCCGACTATGGCTACACCTTC. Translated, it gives CASSLTADYGYTF.

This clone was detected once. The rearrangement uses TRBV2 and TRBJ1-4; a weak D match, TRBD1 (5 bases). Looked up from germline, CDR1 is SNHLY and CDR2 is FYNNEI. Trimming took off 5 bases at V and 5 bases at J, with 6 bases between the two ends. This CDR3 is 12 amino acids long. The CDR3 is CASSRTNEKLFF. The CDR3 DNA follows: TGTGCCAGCAGTCGGACAAATGAAAAACTGTTTTTT.

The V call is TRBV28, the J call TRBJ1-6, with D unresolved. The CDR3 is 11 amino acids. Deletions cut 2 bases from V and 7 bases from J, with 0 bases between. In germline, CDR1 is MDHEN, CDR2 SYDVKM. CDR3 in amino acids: CASSLNSPLHF. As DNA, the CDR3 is TGTGCCAGCAGTTTAAATTCACCCCTCCACTTT. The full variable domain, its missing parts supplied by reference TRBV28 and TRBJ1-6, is DVKVTQSSRYLVKRTGEKVFLECVQDMDHENMFWYRQDPGLGLRLIYFSYDVKMKEKGDIPEGYSVSREKKERFSLILESASTNQTSMYLCASSLNSPLHFGNGTRLTVT.